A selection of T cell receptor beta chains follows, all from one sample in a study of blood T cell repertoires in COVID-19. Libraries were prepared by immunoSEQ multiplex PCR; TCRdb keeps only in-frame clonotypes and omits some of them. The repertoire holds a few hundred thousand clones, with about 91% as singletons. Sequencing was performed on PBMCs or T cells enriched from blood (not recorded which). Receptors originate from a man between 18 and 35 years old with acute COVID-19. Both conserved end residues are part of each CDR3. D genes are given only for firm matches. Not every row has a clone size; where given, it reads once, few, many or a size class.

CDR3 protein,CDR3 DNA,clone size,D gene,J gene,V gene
CASSDPGGAASYEQYF,TGTGCCAGCAGTGATCCCGGGGGGGCGGCCTCCTACGAGCAGTACTTC,.,TRBD2,TRBJ2-7,TRBV25-1
CASSGGTSPYEQYF,TGTGCCAGCAGCGGAGGGACTAGTCCCTACGAGCAGTACTTC,.,TRBD2,TRBJ2-7,TRBV7-3
CASSFGQGNEQFF,TGTGCCAGCAGCTTTGGACAGGGCAATGAGCAGTTCTTC,many,TRBD1,TRBJ2-1,TRBV7-9
CASSPRTGTGYTF,TGTGCCAGCAGTCCTAGGACAGGGACCGGCTACACCTTC,.,TRBD1,TRBJ1-2,TRBV12-3/TRBV12-4
CASSQDPDPDTQYF,TGTGCCAGCAGCCAAGATCCAGATCCGGATACGCAGTATTTT,.,.,TRBJ2-3,TRBV3-1/TRBV3-2
CASSENPGGLVSGYTF,TGTGCCAGCAGTGAAAATCCAGGGGGCTTAGTGAGTGGCTACACCTTC,.,TRBD1,TRBJ1-2,TRBV28
CASSYIYRGRKNIQYF,TGTGCCAGCAGTTACATATACAGGGGCCGCAAAAACATTCAGTACTTC,.,TRBD1,TRBJ2-4,TRBV6-5
CATSSSDQETQYF,TGTGCCACTTCCTCTAGCGACCAAGAGACCCAGTACTTC,.,.,TRBJ2-5,TRBV19
CAVSTRREAHNEQFF,TGTGCCGTGTCCACCAGGCGGGAGGCCCACAATGAGCAGTTCTTC,.,TRBD2,TRBJ2-1,TRBV15
CASSSPGHFSNQPQHF,TGTGCCAGCAGCTCACCGGGACACTTCAGCAATCAGCCCCAGCATTTT,once,.,TRBJ1-5,TRBV6-2/TRBV6-3
CASSQEGGAQYF,TGTGCCAGCAGCCAAGAAGGGGGAGCCCAGTACTTC,.,.,TRBJ2-5,TRBV3-1/TRBV3-2
CAIRSTGSPEAFF,TGTGCCATCAGGTCGACAGGGAGTCCTGAAGCTTTCTTT,.,TRBD1,TRBJ1-1,TRBV10-3
CASSLGGDFGNTIYF,TGCGCCAGCAGCTTGGGTGGGGACTTTGGAAACACCATATATTTT,.,.,TRBJ1-3,TRBV5-1
CASTLATSYNEQFF,TGTGCCAGCACCCTAGCGACCTCCTACAATGAGCAGTTCTTC,.,.,TRBJ2-1,TRBV28
CAWSVGTGGALTDTQYF,TGTGCCTGGAGTGTTGGAACAGGGGGCGCCTTGACAGATACGCAGTATTTT,.,TRBD1,TRBJ2-3,TRBV30
CASSHHTTVLREQYF,TGTGCCAGCAGCCATCATACGACAGTCCTACGGGAGCAGTACTTC,.,.,TRBJ2-7,TRBV3-1/TRBV3-2
CASSPAPGGTEAFF,TGTGCCAGCTCACCGGCTCCAGGGGGGACTGAAGCTTTCTTT,.,TRBD1,TRBJ1-1,TRBV18
CASSLGLMNTEAFF,TGTGCCAGCAGCTTAGGGCTGATGAACACTGAAGCTTTCTTT,.,.,TRBJ1-1,TRBV7-2
CASSLGDRGNTIYF,TGTGCCAGCAGCTTAGGGGACAGAGGAAACACCATATATTTT,.,TRBD1,TRBJ1-3,TRBV7-8
CASSSGAGGKYEQYF,TGTGCCAGCAGCTCCGGGGCAGGGGGCAAGTACGAGCAGTACTTC,.,TRBD1,TRBJ2-7,TRBV11-2
CASSQDYGGLNGYTF,TGCGCCAGCAGCCAAGATTATGGAGGGTTAAACGGCTACACCTTC,.,.,TRBJ1-2,TRBV4-1
CASSSKRTGLNQETQYF,TGTGCCAGCAGCTCAAAACGGACAGGGCTGAACCAAGAGACCCAGTACTTC,.,TRBD1,TRBJ2-5,TRBV7-2
CAWSTGAPDQPQHF,TGTGCCTGGTCGACAGGGGCCCCAGATCAGCCCCAGCATTTT,.,TRBD1,TRBJ1-5,TRBV30
CSALAGNSYEQYF,TGCAGCGCCCTAGCGGGGAACTCCTACGAGCAGTACTTC,many,TRBD2,TRBJ2-7,TRBV29-1
CASSPPGTGGEKLFF,TGTGCCAGCTCACCACCCGGGACAGGGGGTGAAAAACTGTTTTTT,.,TRBD1,TRBJ1-4,TRBV18
CASSGPTGDGYTF,TGTGCCAGCTCAGGTCCGACAGGGGACGGCTACACCTTC,few,TRBD1,TRBJ1-2,TRBV18
CSVTGTGESYNEQFF,TGCAGCGTGACCGGGACAGGAGAATCCTACAATGAGCAGTTCTTC,few,TRBD1,TRBJ2-1,TRBV29-1